This TCR beta chain was obtained from a study of cytomegalovirus exposure and HLA in healthy donors. Study information: Out of around 360 genotyped donors, approximately 84% belonged to the Caucasian-associated ancestry cluster.

In the PCR, 60 Vbeta and 13 Jbeta primers were used. Only in-frame clones appear in the TCRdb table, and some are missing; sequencing was by immunoSEQ multiplex PCR. The sample yields 120,000 to 150,000 clones, less than 85% seen once. Turning to this clone: The target antigen is unknown.

Losses at the gene ends were 4 bases for V and 4 bases for J; bases not matched to a gene: 7. There are 14 residues in the CDR3. CDR1 MNHEY and CDR2 SVGAGI come from the germline V gene. Study findings and constraints: Many donors shared some public TCRs, even though most TCR sequences were rare.

The sample consisted of PBMCs. This TCR was recovered from a woman aged 50 to 65 in good health and CMV-seropositive. The genes are TRBV6-5 and TRBJ2-7; 7 nucleotides line up with TRBD1. The DNA for the CDR3 is TGTGCCAGCAGTTTGACAGGGTTCAAGTACGAGCAGTACTTC. Amino acids: CASSLTGFKYEQYF.